A selection of T cell receptor beta chains follows, all from one sample in a study of identical twins. A single record per CDR3 protein comes from TCRdb applying MiXCR to the 5' RACE reads. The sample records more than 400,000 distinct CDR3 sequences, about 16% being singletons. The data also belong to a second study, concerning yellow fever vaccine responses in identical twins.

Sequenced: CD4+ T cells sorted from blood. The receptors here all came from a woman under 30 in good health. Both conserved end residues are part of each CDR3. A D gene is named only where the DNA matches it firmly. For some rows the clone size is stated as once, few or many, or as a class when expanded; others skip it.

CDR3 protein	CDR3 DNA	D gene	J gene	V gene	clone size
CASRRAGSTDTQYF	TGTGCCAGTAGGCGTGCGGGAAGCACAGATACGCAGTATTTT	.	TRBJ2-3	TRBV19	.
CASSYVPGLGNQPQHF	TGTGCCAGCAGTTATGTCCCGGGGCTGGGCAATCAGCCCCAGCATTTT	.	TRBJ1-5	TRBV6-2/TRBV6-3	.
CASSLRLGLTRTDTQYF	TGTGCCAGCAGCTTACGGCTTGGGTTAACCCGCACAGATACGCAGTATTTT	.	TRBJ2-3	TRBV11-2	few
CASTYPEQFYGYTF	TGTGCCAGCACCTATCCGGAACAGTTCTATGGCTACACCTTC	.	TRBJ1-2	TRBV7-9	.
CASGFSGTSNTGELFF	TGTGCTAGTGGTTTCTCCGGGACGTCGAACACCGGGGAGCTGTTTTTT	.	TRBJ2-2	TRBV12-5	.
CASRPHPGQPTGELFF	TGTGCCAGCAGGCCCCACCCAGGGCAGCCGACCGGGGAGCTGTTTTTT	.	TRBJ2-2	TRBV6-1	.
CASSQPSGGATDTQYF	TGTGCCAGCAGTCAACCTAGCGGGGGGGCCACAGATACGCAGTATTTT	TRBD2	TRBJ2-3	TRBV6-1	few
CASSRTYSSYNEQFF	TGCGCCAGCAGCAGGACTTATAGCTCCTACAATGAGCAGTTCTTC	.	TRBJ2-1	TRBV5-1	few
CASSRLESSGNEQFF	TGCGCCAGCAGCAGACTAGAATCTTCAGGCAATGAGCAGTTCTTC	.	TRBJ2-1	TRBV5-1	few
CASTPVRTGELFF	TGTGCCAGCACCCCGGTTCGCACCGGGGAGCTGTTTTTT	.	TRBJ2-2	TRBV12-3/TRBV12-4	many
CASSPIPGQGSGRGTQYF	TGTGCCAGCAGCCCTATCCCGGGACAGGGTTCCGGTAGGGGGACGCAGTATTTT	TRBD1	TRBJ2-3	TRBV9	few
CASSFDPGLEAGELFF	TGTGCCAGCAGCTTCGACCCGGGACTAGAGGCCGGGGAGCTGTTTTTT	TRBD2	TRBJ2-2	TRBV7-9	.
CATSRDLGGWGSYEQYF	TGTGCCACCAGCAGAGATCTGGGGGGCTGGGGCTCCTACGAGCAGTACTTC	.	TRBJ2-7	TRBV15	few
CATSDGGSSYNEQFF	TGTGCCACCAGCGACGGCGGGAGCTCCTACAATGAGCAGTTCTTC	TRBD2	TRBJ2-1	TRBV15	many
CAIRAGGRLTDTQYF	TGTGCCATCCGCGCAGGCGGGAGGCTCACAGATACGCAGTATTTT	TRBD2	TRBJ2-3	TRBV10-3	once
CASSPAARTSGRVRNEQFF	TGTGCCAGCTCACCAGCGGCTAGGACTAGCGGGAGAGTGCGTAATGAGCAGTTCTTC	TRBD2	TRBJ2-1	TRBV18	.
CASSEIDGSKPVTDTQYF	TGTGCCAGCAGTGAAATCGACGGGAGCAAACCGGTCACAGATACGCAGTATTTT	.	TRBJ2-3	TRBV2	.
CAISMGLAGGQETQYF	TGTGCCATCAGTATGGGACTAGCGGGGGGACAAGAGACCCAGTACTTC	TRBD2	TRBJ2-5	TRBV10-3	many
CASSGQAPSGKMERFSDSSYEQYF	TGTGCCAGCAGCGGCCAGGCCCCAAGCGGGAAAATGGAGAGGTTTTCGGACAGCTCCTACGAGCAGTACTTC	.	TRBJ2-7	TRBV5-4	.
CSARDQGTGNTEAFF	TGCAGTGCTAGAGATCAGGGGACGGGGAACACTGAAGCTTTCTTT	.	TRBJ1-1	TRBV20-1	.
CASSAGTSGPVGELFF	TGCGCCAGCAGCGCAGGGACTAGCGGGCCCGTCGGGGAGCTGTTTTTT	TRBD2	TRBJ2-2	TRBV5-1	few
CASSLRQASNTEAFF	TGTGCCAGCAGCTTGAGACAGGCCTCGAACACTGAAGCTTTCTTT	.	TRBJ1-1	TRBV7-6	many
CASSPPTNHNEQFF	TGTGCCAGCAGCCCCCCAACTAATCACAATGAGCAGTTCTTC	.	TRBJ2-1	TRBV6-2/TRBV6-3	few
CATSREVDGPYEQYF	TGTGCCACCAGCAGAGAAGTAGACGGACCCTACGAGCAGTACTTC	.	TRBJ2-7	TRBV15	few
CASSDGSGGHQETQYF	TGCGCCAGCAGCGACGGTAGCGGGGGCCACCAAGAGACCCAGTACTTC	TRBD2	TRBJ2-5	TRBV4-1	few
CASSDPSGQTYNEQFF	TGTGCCAGCAGCGACCCTAGCGGGCAGACCTACAATGAGCAGTTCTTC	TRBD2	TRBJ2-1	TRBV12-3/TRBV12-4	many
CASSPLAGGWGTDTQYF	TGTGCCAGCAGCCCTCTAGCGGGAGGGTGGGGCACAGATACGCAGTATTTT	TRBD2	TRBJ2-3	TRBV7-8	.
CAISSRGLAGEDTQYF	TGTGCCATCAGTTCCCGGGGACTAGCGGGAGAAGATACGCAGTATTTT	TRBD2	TRBJ2-3	TRBV10-3	.
CASSPQLQGAVSVNTEAFF	TGTGCCAGCAGCCCCCAATTGCAGGGGGCAGTATCGGTGAACACTGAAGCTTTCTTT	.	TRBJ1-1	TRBV21-1	.
CATSVTGTDTQYF	TGTGCCACCAGTGTCACGGGAACAGATACGCAGTATTTT	.	TRBJ2-3	TRBV24-1	.
CASSERSGGSYNEQFF	TGTGCCAGCAGTGAACGCTCCGGGGGTTCCTACAATGAGCAGTTCTTC	.	TRBJ2-1	TRBV6-1	.
CASSQQVLGRLAGGTDTQYF	TGCGCCAGCAGCCAACAAGTCCTGGGGCGACTAGCGGGAGGTACAGATACGCAGTATTTT	TRBD2	TRBJ2-3	TRBV4-1	.
CASSLLSSGTNEQFF	TGTGCCAGCAGTTTATTGTCTAGCGGAACCAATGAGCAGTTCTTC	TRBD2	TRBJ2-1	TRBV28	.
CATSDPGQDYGYTF	TGTGCCACCAGTGACCCGGGACAGGACTATGGCTACACCTTC	TRBD1	TRBJ1-2	TRBV24-1	few
CASKVAGGNTGELFF	TGTGCCAGCAAAGTGGCGGGAGGGAACACCGGGGAGCTGTTTTTT	TRBD2	TRBJ2-2	TRBV25-1	few
CATSRDLPAGSTDTQYF	TGTGCCACCAGCAGAGATCTCCCCGCAGGGAGCACAGATACGCAGTATTTT	.	TRBJ2-3	TRBV15	few
CASSRQGDKNIQYF	TGCGCCAGCAGCCGTCAGGGAGACAAAAACATTCAGTACTTC	.	TRBJ2-4	TRBV5-1	few
CASSPNKAGTKEAFF	TGTGCCAGCAGTCCTAATAAAGCGGGTACCAAAGAAGCTTTCTTT	.	TRBJ1-1	TRBV28	few
CASRGQDSNQPQHF	TGTGCCAGCAGAGGACAGGATAGCAATCAGCCCCAGCATTTT	TRBD1	TRBJ1-5	TRBV12-3/TRBV12-4	.
CASRGNRVGTDTQYF	TGTGCCAGCAGAGGCAACAGGGTTGGCACAGATACGCAGTATTTT	.	TRBJ2-3	TRBV2	.
CSARFGGSNYEQYF	TGCAGTGCTAGATTCGGCGGGAGTAATTACGAGCAGTACTTC	TRBD2	TRBJ2-7	TRBV20-1	few
CASSFNRGAETQYF	TGCGCCAGCAGCTTCAACAGGGGCGCAGAGACCCAGTACTTC	TRBD1	TRBJ2-5	TRBV5-1	few
CSARARRTSTDTQYF	TGCAGTGCTAGAGCCCGACGGACTAGCACAGATACGCAGTATTTT	.	TRBJ2-3	TRBV20-1	.
CASSCGRLFYEQYF	TGTGCCAGCAGTTGTGGACGGCTATTCTACGAGCAGTACTTC	.	TRBJ2-7	TRBV21-1	.